Listed below are T cell receptor beta chains from one sample, sequenced in a study of cytomegalovirus exposure and HLA in healthy donors. TCRdb's copy holds only in-frame clones and misses some; the assay was immunoSEQ multiplex PCR. Among approximately 82,000 clones listed, around 76% were seen once. The sequencing sample was made of PBMCs. These receptors came from a man aged 40-50 years in good health and CMV-seronegative. The CDR3 runs from the conserved cysteine through the conserved F or W. A D gene is named only where the DNA matches it firmly. Expanded clones get a size class; other rows say once, few or many, or leave the size out.

TRBJ2-3 16 NA TRBV11-2 NA CASSLDRNRWTDTQYF TGTGCCAGCAGCTTAGATCGTAACAGGTGGACAGATACGCAGTATTTT
TRBJ1-2 15 NA TRBV11-2 TRBD1 CASSLGQGGNYGYTF TGTGCCAGCAGCCTGGGACAGGGGGGCAACTATGGCTACACCTTC
TRBJ2-7 15 NA TRBV7-9 TRBD1 CASSRHDRGSYEQYF TGTGCCAGCAGCCGCCACGACAGGGGCTCCTACGAGCAGTACTTC
TRBJ2-7 14 NA TRBV18 TRBD2 CASSPSGDEYEQYF TGTGCCAGCTCACCAAGCGGGGACGAATACGAGCAGTACTTC
TRBJ2-5 15 NA TRBV5-1 TRBD2 CASSPGGTQQETQYF TGCGCCAGCAGCCCCGGGGGGACTCAACAAGAGACCCAGTACTTC
TRBJ1-3 13 NA TRBV29-1 TRBD1 CSVGGLYGNTIYF TGCAGCGTAGGGGGCCTGTATGGAAACACCATATATTTT
TRBJ2-7 14 NA TRBV2 NA CASRTGHVAYEQYF TGTGCCAGCAGAACGGGACATGTCGCCTACGAGCAGTACTTC
TRBJ2-7 14 once TRBV19 NA CASSRAGVGYEQYF TGTGCCAGTAGTCGGGCAGGGGTTGGGTACGAGCAGTACTTC
TRBJ1-5 15 NA TRBV5-5 TRBD1 CASSTGATSNQPQHF TGTGCCAGCAGCACAGGGGCCACTAGCAATCAGCCCCAGCATTTT
TRBJ2-2 17 NA TRBV4-1 NA CASSQGDGGRPTGELFF TGCGCCAGCAGCCAAGGGGATGGAGGGAGGCCCACCGGGGAGCTGTTTTTT
TRBJ2-2 15 NA TRBV27 TRBD2 CATSPRGGPSGELFF TGTGCCACTTCGCCACGGGGGGGGCCTTCCGGGGAGCTGTTTTTT
TRBJ2-6 14 NA TRBV4-2 NA CASSPGTGANGLTF TGTGCCAGCAGCCCGGGGACTGGGGCCAACGGCCTGACTTTC
TRBJ2-6 15 once TRBV7-3 NA CASSTGNTGANVLTF TGTGCCAGCAGCACAGGGAATACTGGGGCCAACGTCCTGACTTTC
TRBJ1-1 14 NA TRBV4-1 NA CASSLQELNTEAFF TGCGCCAGCAGCCTCCAGGAATTGAACACTGAAGCTTTCTTT
TRBJ2-2 15 NA TRBV7-9 TRBD2 CASSLTSGNAGELFF TGTGCCAGCAGCTTGACTAGCGGGAACGCCGGGGAGCTGTTTTTT
TRBJ2-1 15 NA TRBV6-5 NA CASSYAGNSYNEQFF TGTGCCAGCAGTTACGCGGGAAACTCCTACAATGAGCAGTTCTTC
TRBJ1-5 13 NA TRBV19 NA CASSIERGKPQHF TGTGCCAGTAGTATAGAAAGGGGTAAGCCCCAGCATTTT
TRBJ2-3 14 once TRBV19 TRBD2 CASSIGTSSDTQYF TGTGCCAGTAGTATTGGGACTAGTTCAGATACGCAGTATTTT
TRBJ2-7 14 NA TRBV28 TRBD2 CASSYGGRADEQYF TGTGCCAGCAGTTACGGCGGGAGGGCCGACGAGCAGTACTTC
TRBJ1-4 11 NA TRBV6-6 NA CATQQVEKLFF TGTGCCACGCAACAGGTGGAAAAACTGTTTTTT
TRBJ1-1 14 few TRBV5-5 NA CASSSGTTNTEAFF TGTGCCAGCAGCTCCGGGACAACGAACACTGAAGCTTTCTTT
TRBJ2-5 14 once TRBV5-1 TRBD1 CASSVQGARETQYF TGCGCCAGCAGCGTGCAGGGGGCGCGTGAGACCCAGTACTTC
TRBJ1-2 15 NA TRBV28 TRBD1 CASSANRGITYGYTF TGTGCCAGCAGTGCCAACAGGGGAATTACATATGGCTACACCTTC
TRBJ2-3 13 NA TRBV30 NA CAWSVASTDTQYF TGTGCCTGGAGTGTAGCCTCGACAGATACGCAGTATTTT
TRBJ2-7 15 NA TRBV27 TRBD2 CASSPGTSGSVEQYF TGTGCCAGCAGTCCCGGGACTAGCGGGAGTGTTGAGCAGTACTTC
TRBJ2-7 14 NA TRBV28 NA CASSGGTNYYEQYF TGTGCCAGCAGTGGCGGGACGAATTATTACGAGCAGTACTTC
TRBJ1-2 16 NA TRBV5-4 TRBD1 CASSPGQGANKAGYTF TGTGCCAGCAGCCCCGGACAGGGGGCCAATAAGGCTGGCTACACCTTC
TRBJ1-5 14 NA TRBV6-6 TRBD1 CASNEGQGGQPQHF TGTGCCAGCAACGAGGGACAGGGGGGTCAGCCCCAGCATTTT
TRBJ2-7 15 NA TRBV5-1 TRBD1 CASSLELTGIHEQYF TGCGCCAGCAGCTTGGAATTGACAGGGATCCACGAGCAGTACTTC
TRBJ2-3 17 NA TRBV19 TRBD1 CASSTIPGQGASDTQYF TGTGCCAGTAGTACCATCCCGGGACAGGGGGCTTCAGATACGCAGTATTTT
TRBJ2-1 13 NA TRBV30 NA CAWNPSSYNEQFF TGTGCCTGGAACCCGAGCTCCTACAATGAGCAGTTCTTC
TRBJ2-1 15 NA TRBV5-1 NA CASSLAGVGGNEQFF TGCGCCAGCAGCTTGGCGGGGGTGGGAGGCAATGAGCAGTTCTTC
TRBJ2-7 11 NA TRBV20-1 NA CSASSDYEQYF TGCAGTGCTAGTAGCGACTACGAGCAGTACTTC
TRBJ2-5 14 NA TRBV5-4 TRBD1 CASSLQGAQETQYF TGTGCCAGCAGCTTGCAGGGGGCCCAAGAGACCCAGTACTTC
TRBJ1-1 13 NA TRBV29-1 TRBD1 CSVENRGGTEAFF TGCAGCGTTGAAAACAGGGGCGGAACTGAAGCTTTCTTT
TRBJ1-4 17 NA TRBV19 TRBD1 CASSIRTGQSTNEKLFF TGTGCCAGTAGTATAAGGACAGGACAGTCAACTAATGAAAAACTGTTTTTT
TRBJ2-7 15 NA TRBV7-9 TRBD2 CASSLVSGASYEQYF TGTGCCAGCAGCTTAGTTAGCGGGGCATCCTACGAGCAGTACTTC
TRBJ2-7 17 NA TRBV11-2 NA CASSSPTRGARSYEQYF TGTGCCAGCAGCTCCCCCACCCGGGGGGCCCGATCCTACGAGCAGTACTTC
TRBJ2-3 13 NA TRBV28 NA CASSAGQTDTQYF TGTGCCAGCAGCGCCGGACAGACAGATACGCAGTATTTT
TRBJ1-2 15 once TRBV5-6 NA CASSLAAVSRNGYTF TGTGCCAGCAGCTTGGCTGCGGTTTCAAGAAATGGCTACACCTTC
TRBJ2-3 13 NA TRBV9 NA CASSPRPGDTQYF TGTGCCAGCAGCCCACGTCCAGGGGATACGCAGTATTTT
TRBJ1-5 15 NA TRBV7-9 TRBD1 CASSPGTGWGQPQHF TGTGCCAGCAGCCCGGGGACAGGGTGGGGTCAGCCCCAGCATTTT
TRBJ1-1 13 NA TRBV29-1 TRBD1 CSVRGQGNTEAFF TGCAGCGTCCGGGGACAGGGAAACACTGAAGCTTTCTTT
TRBJ2-3 17 NA TRBV19 TRBD1 CASSKGGQGVWEDTQYF TGTGCCAGTAGTAAAGGCGGACAGGGGGTATGGGAGGATACGCAGTATTTT
TRBJ1-1 13 NA TRBV28 NA CASSLQAPTEAFF TGTGCCAGCAGTTTACAGGCCCCAACTGAAGCTTTCTTT
TRBJ1-6 16 NA TRBV7-8 TRBD1 CASSSLAGTANSPLHF TGTGCCAGCAGCAGCCTTGCCGGGACAGCCAATTCACCCCTCCACTTT
TRBJ2-3 14 few TRBV9 TRBD2 CASSVEREPDTQYF TGTGCCAGCAGCGTAGAGCGGGAGCCAGATACGCAGTATTTT
TRBJ2-1 19 few TRBV7-2 TRBD2 CASSLARRRYSGSGGEQFF TGTGCCAGCAGCTTAGCCAGGCGCAGATATAGCGGGAGTGGAGGTGAGCAGTTCTTC
TRBJ2-5 14 NA TRBV7-9 NA CASSLFQEGETQYF TGTGCCAGCAGCTTATTCCAGGAGGGTGAGACCCAGTACTTC